The 4 T cell receptor beta chains below all came from one sample that was sequenced in a study of cytomegalovirus exposure and HLA in healthy donors. PCR primers comprised 60 Vbeta and 13 Jbeta primers. TCRdb keeps only in-frame clones here, not all; method: immunoSEQ multiplex PCR. The sample lists some 180,000 clones; around 80% were seen once. Material: PBMCs. All receptors come from a woman in her 30s in good health and CMV-seropositive.

This clone was picked up one time. The rearrangement uses TRBV6-6 and TRBJ2-5; a weak D match, TRBD2 (6 bases). The DNA end is more similar to TRBJ2-7, so the J call may be wrong. From germline, CDR1 is MNHNY and CDR2 SVGAGI (reference sequence). This CDR3 contains 16 residues. This CDR3 reads CASSYSGEEGQYEQYF. In nucleotides, the CDR3 is TGTGCCAGCAGTTACTCAGGGGAGGAGGGGCAGTACGAGCAGTACTTC.

The rearrangement joins TRBV7-3 to TRBJ2-3; the D is unclear. V was pared by 0 bases and J by 4 bases, with 14 bases between. The CDR3 totals 16 residues. In germline, CDR1 is SGHTA, CDR2 FQGTGA. CDR3 DNA: TGTGCCAGCAGCTTAACTCGCAGAGAGGCAGCAGATACGCAGTATTTT. Translated, it gives CASSLTRREAADTQYF.

The CDR3 is CASSKRTGMNTEAFF. The CDR3 region has the DNA TGTGCCAGCAGCAAGCGCACAGGGATGAACACTGAAGCTTTCTTT. The genes are TRBV28 and TRBJ1-1, with a tentative D call TRBD1 (6 bases). The CDR3 is 15 residues long. Trimming took off 6 bases at V and 0 bases at J, with 14 bases between the two ends. Germline values: CDR1 MDHEN, CDR2 SYDVKM. The entire variable domain, with the rest obtained from reference TRBV28 and TRBJ1-1, is as follows: DVKVTQSSRYLVKRTGEKVFLECVQDMDHENMFWYRQDPGLGLRLIYFSYDVKMKEKGDIPEGYSVSREKKERFSLILESASTNQTSMYLCASSKRTGMNTEAFFGQGTRLTVV.

This CDR3 reads CATAVDAGNTIYF. The CDR3 nucleotides read TGTGCCACGGCGGTCGATGCTGGAAACACCATATATTTT. This sequence joins TRBV28 and TRBJ1-3; D is undetermined. The V gene's germline CDR1 is MDHEN and CDR2 SYDVKM. Deletions cut 10 bases from V and 2 bases from J, with 12 bases between. The CDR3 runs to 13 residues.